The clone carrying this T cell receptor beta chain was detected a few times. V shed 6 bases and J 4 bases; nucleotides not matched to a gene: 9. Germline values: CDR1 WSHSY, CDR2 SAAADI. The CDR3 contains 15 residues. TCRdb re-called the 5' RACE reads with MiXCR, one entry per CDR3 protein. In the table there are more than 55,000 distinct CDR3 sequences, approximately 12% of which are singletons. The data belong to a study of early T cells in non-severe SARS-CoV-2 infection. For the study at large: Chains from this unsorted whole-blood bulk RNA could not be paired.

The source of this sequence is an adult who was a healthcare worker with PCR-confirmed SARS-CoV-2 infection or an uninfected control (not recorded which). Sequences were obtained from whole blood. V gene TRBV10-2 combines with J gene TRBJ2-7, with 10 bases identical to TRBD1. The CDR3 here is CASREPGQGFYEQYF. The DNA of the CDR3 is TGCGCCAGCAGAGAACCGGGACAGGGGTTTTACGAGCAGTACTTC.